Following are 6 T cell receptor beta chains from one sample sequenced in a study of blood T cell repertoires in COVID-19. Here immunoSEQ multiplex PCR was the method, and the copy in TCRdb shows in-frame clones only, minus some. In the table there are some 380,000 clones, around 84% of which are singletons. The sequenced sample consisted of peripheral blood. These receptors were taken from a human donor with acute or convalescent COVID-19. The donor label of this sample is uncertain.

This chain links TRBV2 with TRBJ2-1, with D tentatively TRBD2 (5 bases). The CDR3 covers 15 residues. Deletions cut 1 base from V and 3 bases from J, with 10 bases between. The germline V gene encodes CDR1 SNHLY and CDR2 FYNNEI. Written as DNA, the CDR3 is TGTGCCAGCAGTGAAGACGGGGTGAGCTACAATGAGCAGTTCTTC. Translating gives CASSEDGVSYNEQFF.

The V gene is TRBV5-8, the J gene TRBJ1-4; D is undetermined. V was pared by 0 bases and J by 8 bases, with 14 bases between. The CDR3 has 15 residues. The germline gives CDR1 SGHTS, CDR2 YDEGEE. CDR3: CASSLDGAQIEKLFF. The DNA for the CDR3 is TGTGCCAGCAGCTTGGATGGAGCGCAAATAGAAAAACTGTTTTTT.

A few counts support this clone. The V call is TRBV7-9, the J call TRBJ1-4; the D is unclear. The V and J ends lost 6 bases and 7 bases respectively, with 9 bases between them. Germline V gene lookup returns CDR1 SEHNR and CDR2 FQNEAQ (reference sequence). The CDR3 spans 12 residues. The CDR3 loop is CASSQRGEKLFF. The CDR3 region has the DNA TGTGCCAGCAGTCAGCGGGGTGAAAAACTGTTTTTT.

The chain uses TRBV6-6 and TRBJ1-2, with D possibly TRBD1 on 5 matching bases. The CDR3 has 14 amino acids. Per the germline V gene, CDR1 is MNHNY and CDR2 is SVGAGI (reference sequence). With 6 bases removed from V and 2 bases from J, the gap between germline ends came to 13 bases. CDR3 DNA sequence: TGTGCCAGCAGCCGCAGGGAAAGGAACTATGGCTACACCTTC. Translated, it gives CASSRRERNYGYTF.

CDR3 residues: CASSPGDRHQPQHF. The DNA of the CDR3 is TGTGCCAGCAGCCCAGGAGACAGGCATCAGCCCCAGCATTTT. V gene TRBV14 combines with J gene TRBJ1-5, with D possibly being TRBD1 (6 bases). With 4 bases removed from V and 5 bases from J, the gap between germline ends came to 12 bases. This CDR3 is built from 14 residues. CDR1 and CDR2 from the germline V gene are SGHDN and FVKESK.

V usage is TRBV15 and J usage is TRBJ2-6; no clear D gene. V shed 5 bases and J shed 4 bases, with 9 bases lying between them. CDR3 length: 14 residues. The germline V gene encodes CDR1 LNHNV and CDR2 YYDKDF (reference sequence). The CDR3 loop reads CATSPPRGANVLTF. The CDR3 bases are TGTGCCACCAGCCCCCCCAGAGGGGCCAACGTCCTGACTTTC. The whole variable domain, filled in from reference TRBV15 and TRBJ2-6, reads DAMVIQNPRYQVTQFGKPVTLSCSQTLNHNVMYWYQQKSSQAPKLLFHYYDKDFNNEADTPDNFQSRRPNTSFCFLDIRSPGLGDTAMYLCATSPPRGANVLTFGAGSRLTVL.